One and the same sample provided the 5 T cell receptor beta chains below, sequenced in a study of identical twins. TCRdb ran MiXCR on the 5' RACE reads and lists one entry per CDR3 protein. The sample holds around 1.7 million distinct CDR3 sequences, under 35% seen once. The sample taken for sequencing was cord blood. These receptors all stem from a newborn girl in good health.

CDR3 nucleotide sequence: TGTGCCATCAGTGAGTCCCCGACAGGGGCTCGCAATCAGCCCCAGCATTTT. Its translation: CAISESPTGARNQPQHF. This rearrangement joins TRBV10-3 to TRBJ1-5, with TRBD1 matching 8 bases. Germline CDR1 reads ENHRY; CDR2 reads SYGVKD. The CDR3 spans 17 residues. With V trimmed by 0 bases and J by 2 bases, 6 bases remained unmatched.

The chain employs TRBV7-8 and TRBJ2-3; 11 bases map to TRBD2. The CDR3 is made up of 18 amino acids. The V segment lost 5 bases and the J segment 6 bases; nucleotides outside the gene matches: 16. Germline loops: CDR1 SGHVS, CDR2 FQNEAQ. The CDR3 reads CASSQRVLAGVLGDTQYF. CDR3 in DNA: TGTGCCAGCAGCCAACGTGTACTAGCGGGAGTTTTGGGGGATACGCAGTATTTT.

The chain has TRBV9 and TRBJ2-7; 7 bases are a match to TRBD2. V lost 0 bases and J lost 7; bases outside the gene matches: 16. The CDR3 is 17 amino acids. CDR1 and CDR2 from the germline V gene are SGDLS and YYNGEE. The CDR3 bases are TGTGCCAGCAGCGTAGCGGCATCGGGGGAGGGGAACAATGAGCAGTACTTC. It is translated as CASSVAASGEGNNEQYF.

This chain joins TRBV15 and TRBJ2-6; 8 bases line up with TRBD2. Germline-derived CDR1 and CDR2 are LNHNV and YYDKDF (reference sequence). After removal of 5 bases from V and 0 bases from J, the junction contained 9 bases not matched to a gene. This CDR3 spans 18 amino acids. In DNA form, the CDR3 reads TGTGCCACCAGCCCCCAGGGCGGGAGGCTCTCTGGGGCCAACGTCCTGACTTTC. It codes for CATSPQGGRLSGANVLTF.

The J gene is TRBJ1-4, the V gene TRBV28; D ambiguous. CDR1 and CDR2 (germline): MDHEN, SYDVKM. V lost 4 bases to trimming and J lost 4 bases, with 13 bases between them. The CDR3 runs 15 residues. Here the CDR3 reads CASSSNLARNEKLFF. DNA for the CDR3: TGTGCCAGCAGTTCCAATTTAGCCCGTAATGAAAAACTGTTTTTT.